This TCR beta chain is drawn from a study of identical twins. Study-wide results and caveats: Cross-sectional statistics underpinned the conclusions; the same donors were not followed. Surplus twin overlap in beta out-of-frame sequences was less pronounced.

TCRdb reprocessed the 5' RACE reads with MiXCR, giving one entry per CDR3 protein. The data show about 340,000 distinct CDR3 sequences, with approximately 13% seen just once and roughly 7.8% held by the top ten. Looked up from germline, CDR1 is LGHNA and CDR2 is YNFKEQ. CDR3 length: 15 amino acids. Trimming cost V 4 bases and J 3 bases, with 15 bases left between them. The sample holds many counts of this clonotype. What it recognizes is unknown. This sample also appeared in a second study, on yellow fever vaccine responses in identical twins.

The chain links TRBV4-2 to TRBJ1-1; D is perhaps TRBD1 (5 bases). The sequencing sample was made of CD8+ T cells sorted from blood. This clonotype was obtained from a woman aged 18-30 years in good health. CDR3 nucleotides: TGTGCCAGCAGCCCGGGGGGAGGGAGCTACACTGAAGCTTTCTTT. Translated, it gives CASSPGGGSYTEAFF.